The clone carrying this T cell receptor (beta chain) was seen only a few times. Before being chosen for sequencing, patients had shown CD8+CD57+ cell expansion by flow cytometry. Patients had undergone no therapy by the time their blood was sampled. The data were taken from a study of CD8+CD57+ T cells in acquired aplastic anemia. Study background: The study obtained an average of roughly 3 ug of DNA from sorted CD4+ and CD8+ cells.

CDR1 is MGHDK, CDR2 SYGVNS, per germline. This CDR3 comprises 14 residues. Trimming cost V 5 bases and J 6 bases, with 13 bases left between them. Genomic DNA constituted the template upon which TCR beta VDJ and CDR3 profiling was performed. MiXCR, run by TCRdb on the reads, gives a single entry per CDR3 protein. The table includes about half a million distinct CDR3 sequences, around 30% detected once. The sample comprised sorted CD4+, CD8+, or CD8+CD57+ T cells (not recorded which) from PBMCs. The chain recombines TRBV25-1 with TRBJ1-4; D gene unclear. This sequence was found in a human donor with aplastic anemia. The CDR3: CASSPSGSDEKLFF. DNA of the CDR3: TGTGCCAGCAGTCCCTCCGGGTCTGATGAAAAACTGTTTTTT.